This T cell receptor (beta chain) was retrieved from a study of cytomegalovirus exposure and HLA in healthy donors. Overall study results and limits: Several V segments, TRBV6-2 and TRBV6-3 among them, could not be told apart and were dropped. Later examination showed HLA-associated TCR beta chains had greater clonal expansion than equally common others.

Healthy people donating bone marrow made up the donors. Germline V gives CDR1 SGHTA, CDR2 FQGNSA. This CDR3 has 14 amino acids. The V segment lost 1 base and the J segment 4 bases; nucleotides outside the gene matches: 2. Primers included in the PCR were 60 Vbeta and 13 Jbeta primers. Profiling relied on immunoSEQ multiplex PCR, and the TCRdb table lists in-frame clones only, not all of them. The top ten clones hold 4% to 4.5% of a sample with 100,000 to 150,000 clones, roughly 68% of them seen once. Of note for this clone: The antigen is not known.

This receptor was taken from a woman in her fifties or sixties in good health and CMV-seropositive. The sample taken for sequencing was PBMCs. The chain has TRBV7-2 and TRBJ2-5; 8 nucleotides align to TRBD2. This CDR3 reads CASSLVAGGETQYF. The CDR3 DNA reads as TGTGCCAGCAGCTTAGTTGCGGGGGGAGAGACCCAGTACTTC.